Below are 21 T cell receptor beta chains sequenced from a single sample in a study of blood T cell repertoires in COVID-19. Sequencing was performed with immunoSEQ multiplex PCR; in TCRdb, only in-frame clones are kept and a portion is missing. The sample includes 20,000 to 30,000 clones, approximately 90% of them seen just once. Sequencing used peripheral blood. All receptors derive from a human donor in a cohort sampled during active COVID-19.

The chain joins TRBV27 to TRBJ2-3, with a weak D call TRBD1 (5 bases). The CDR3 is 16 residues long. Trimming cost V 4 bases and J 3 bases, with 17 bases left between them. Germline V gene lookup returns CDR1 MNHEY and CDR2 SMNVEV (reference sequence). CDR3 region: CASSSLKTARTDTQYF. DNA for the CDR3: TGTGCCAGCAGTTCCCTCAAGACAGCCAGAACAGATACGCAGTATTTT.

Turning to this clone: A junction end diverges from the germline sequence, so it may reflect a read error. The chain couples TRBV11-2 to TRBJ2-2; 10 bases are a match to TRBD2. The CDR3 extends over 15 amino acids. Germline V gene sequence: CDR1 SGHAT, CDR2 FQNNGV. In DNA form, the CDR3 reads TGTGCCAGCAGCTTAGGTCCCGTCCCCGGGACTAGCGATATTTTT. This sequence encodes CASSLGPVPGTSDIF.

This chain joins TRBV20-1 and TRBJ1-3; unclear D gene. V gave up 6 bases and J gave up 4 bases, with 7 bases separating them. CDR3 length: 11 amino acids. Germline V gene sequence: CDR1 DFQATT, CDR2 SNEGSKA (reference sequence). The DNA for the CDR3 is TGCAGTGCACAACAAGGAAACACCATATATTTT. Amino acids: CSAQQGNTIYF.

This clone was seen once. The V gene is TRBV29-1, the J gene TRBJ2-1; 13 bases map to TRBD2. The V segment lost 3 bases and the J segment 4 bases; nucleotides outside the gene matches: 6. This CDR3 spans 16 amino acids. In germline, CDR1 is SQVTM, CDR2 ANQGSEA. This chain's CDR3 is CSVDGLAGEWYNEQFF. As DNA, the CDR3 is TGCAGCGTTGACGGACTAGCGGGAGAGTGGTACAATGAGCAGTTCTTC.

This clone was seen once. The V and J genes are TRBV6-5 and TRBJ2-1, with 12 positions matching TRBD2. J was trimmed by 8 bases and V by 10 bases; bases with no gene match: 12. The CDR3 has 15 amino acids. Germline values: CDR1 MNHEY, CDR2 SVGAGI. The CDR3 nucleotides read TGTGCCACCCCTAGCGGGGGGGCGGGCAATCATGAGCAGTTCTTC. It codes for CATPSGGAGNHEQFF.

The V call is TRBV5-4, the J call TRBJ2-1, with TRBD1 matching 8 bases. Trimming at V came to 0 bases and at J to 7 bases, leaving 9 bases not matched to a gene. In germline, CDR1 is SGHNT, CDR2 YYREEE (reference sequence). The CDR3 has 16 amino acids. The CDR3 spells CASSLASDRARNEQFF. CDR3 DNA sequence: TGTGCCAGCAGCTTGGCCTCGGACAGGGCTAGGAATGAGCAGTTCTTC.

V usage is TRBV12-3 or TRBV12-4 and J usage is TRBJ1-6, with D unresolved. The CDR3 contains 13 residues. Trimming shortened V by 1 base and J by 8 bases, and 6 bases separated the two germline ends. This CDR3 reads CASSLGVDSPLHF. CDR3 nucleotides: TGTGCCAGCAGTTTAGGCGTGGATTCACCCCTCCACTTT.

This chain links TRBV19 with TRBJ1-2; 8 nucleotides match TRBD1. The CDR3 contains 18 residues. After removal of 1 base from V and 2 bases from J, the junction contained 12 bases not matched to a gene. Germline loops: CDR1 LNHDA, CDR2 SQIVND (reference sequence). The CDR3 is CASSIGGQGARRNYGYTF. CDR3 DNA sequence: TGTGCCAGTAGTATAGGAGGACAGGGCGCTAGGAGAAACTATGGCTACACCTTC.

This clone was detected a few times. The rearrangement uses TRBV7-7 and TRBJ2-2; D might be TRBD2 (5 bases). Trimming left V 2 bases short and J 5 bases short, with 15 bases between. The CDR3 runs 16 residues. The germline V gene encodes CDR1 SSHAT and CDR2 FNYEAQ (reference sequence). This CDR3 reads CASSLTVGVGTGELFF. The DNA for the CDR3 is TGTGCCAGCAGCTTAACAGTGGGAGTCGGTACCGGGGAGCTGTTTTTT. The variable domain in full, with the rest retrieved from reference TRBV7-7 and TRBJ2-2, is GAGVSQSPRYKVTKRGQDVTLRCDPISSHATLYWYQQALGQGPEFLTYFNYEAQPDKSGLPSDRFSAERPEGSISTLTIQRTEQRDSAMYRCASSLTVGVGTGELFFGEGSRLTVL.

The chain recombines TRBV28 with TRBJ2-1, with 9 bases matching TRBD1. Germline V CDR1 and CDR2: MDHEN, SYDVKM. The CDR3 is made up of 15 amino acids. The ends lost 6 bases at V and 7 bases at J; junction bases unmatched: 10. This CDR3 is CASRLPGQGLNEQFF. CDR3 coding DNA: TGTGCCAGCAGGCTACCGGGACAGGGTTTAAATGAGCAGTTCTTC.

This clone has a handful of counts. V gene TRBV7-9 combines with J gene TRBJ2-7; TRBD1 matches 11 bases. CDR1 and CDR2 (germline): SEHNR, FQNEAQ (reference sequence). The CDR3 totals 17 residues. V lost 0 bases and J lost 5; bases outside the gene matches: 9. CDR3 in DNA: TGTGCCAGCAGCTTAGCGTGGCGGACAGGGGGCGTAGACGAGCAGTACTTC. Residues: CASSLAWRTGGVDEQYF.

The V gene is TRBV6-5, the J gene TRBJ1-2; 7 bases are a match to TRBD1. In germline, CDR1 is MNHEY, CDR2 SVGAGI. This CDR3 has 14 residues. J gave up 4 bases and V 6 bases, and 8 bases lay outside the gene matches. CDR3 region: CASRYRDRSYGYTF. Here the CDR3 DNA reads TGTGCCAGCAGATACCGGGACAGATCCTATGGCTACACCTTC.

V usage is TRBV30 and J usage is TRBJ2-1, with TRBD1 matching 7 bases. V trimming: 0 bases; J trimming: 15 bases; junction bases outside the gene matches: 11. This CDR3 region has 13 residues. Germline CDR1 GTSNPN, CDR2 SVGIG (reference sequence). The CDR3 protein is CAWSVDRETPRFF. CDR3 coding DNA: TGTGCCTGGAGTGTCGACAGGGAGACCCCGCGGTTCTTC. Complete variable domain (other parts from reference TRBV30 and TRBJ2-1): SQTIHQWPATLVQPVGSPLSLECTVEGTSNPNLYWYRQAAGRGLQLLFYSVGIGQISSEVPQNLSASRPQDRQFILSSKKLLLSDSGFYLCAWSVDRETPRFFGPGTRLTVL.

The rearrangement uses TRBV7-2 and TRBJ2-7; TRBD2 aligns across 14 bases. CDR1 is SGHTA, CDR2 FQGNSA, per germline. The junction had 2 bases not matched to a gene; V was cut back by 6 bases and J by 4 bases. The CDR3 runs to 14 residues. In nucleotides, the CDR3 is TGTGCCAGCAGAGGGACTAGCGGGAGTTACGAGCAGTACTTC. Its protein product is CASRGTSGSYEQYF.

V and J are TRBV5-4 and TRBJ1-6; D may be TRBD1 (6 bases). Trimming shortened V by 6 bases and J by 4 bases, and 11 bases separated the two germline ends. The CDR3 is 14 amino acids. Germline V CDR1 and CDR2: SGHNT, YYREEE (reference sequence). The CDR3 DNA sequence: TGTGCCAGCAAGGGGGGGGAATATAATTCACCCCTCCACTTT. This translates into CASKGGEYNSPLHF.

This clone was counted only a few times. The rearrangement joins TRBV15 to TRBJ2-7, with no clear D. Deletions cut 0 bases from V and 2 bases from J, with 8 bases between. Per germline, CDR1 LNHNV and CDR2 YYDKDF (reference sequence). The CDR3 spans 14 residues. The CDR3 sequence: CATSRDDATYEQYF. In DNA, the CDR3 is TGTGCCACCAGCAGAGATGATGCGACCTACGAGCAGTACTTC.

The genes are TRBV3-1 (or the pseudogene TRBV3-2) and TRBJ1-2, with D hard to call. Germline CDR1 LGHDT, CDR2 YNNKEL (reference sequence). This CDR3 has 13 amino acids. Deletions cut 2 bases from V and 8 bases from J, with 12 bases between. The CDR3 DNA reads TGTGCCAGCAGCCAAAACCAGGTCATAGGCTACACCTTC. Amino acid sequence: CASSQNQVIGYTF.

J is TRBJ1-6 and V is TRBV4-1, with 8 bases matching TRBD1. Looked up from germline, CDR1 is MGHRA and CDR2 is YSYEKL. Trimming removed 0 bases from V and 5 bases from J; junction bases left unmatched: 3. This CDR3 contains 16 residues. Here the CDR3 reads CASSQEDREDNSPLHF. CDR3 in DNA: TGCGCCAGCAGCCAAGAGGACAGGGAGGATAATTCACCCCTCCACTTT.

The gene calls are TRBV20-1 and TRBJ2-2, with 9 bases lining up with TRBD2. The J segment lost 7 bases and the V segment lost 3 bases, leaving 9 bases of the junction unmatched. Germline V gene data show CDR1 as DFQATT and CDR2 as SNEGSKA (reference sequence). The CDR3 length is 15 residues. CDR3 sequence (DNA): TGCAGTGCTAGTCCCCCTAGCGGGGAGGGCGGGGAGCTGTTTTTT. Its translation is CSASPPSGEGGELFF.

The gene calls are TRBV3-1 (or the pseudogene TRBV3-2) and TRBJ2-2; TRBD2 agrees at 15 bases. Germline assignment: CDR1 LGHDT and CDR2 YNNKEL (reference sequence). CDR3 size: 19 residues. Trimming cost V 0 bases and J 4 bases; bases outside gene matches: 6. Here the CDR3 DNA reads TGTGCCAGCAGCCAAGAGAGGACTAGCGGGAGGGACGGCACCGGGGAGCTGTTTTTT. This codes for CASSQERTSGRDGTGELFF.

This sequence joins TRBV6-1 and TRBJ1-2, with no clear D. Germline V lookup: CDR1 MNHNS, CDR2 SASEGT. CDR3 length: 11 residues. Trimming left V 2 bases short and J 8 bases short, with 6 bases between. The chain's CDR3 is CASSEWQGYTF. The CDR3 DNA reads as TGTGCCAGCAGTGAATGGCAGGGCTACACCTTC.